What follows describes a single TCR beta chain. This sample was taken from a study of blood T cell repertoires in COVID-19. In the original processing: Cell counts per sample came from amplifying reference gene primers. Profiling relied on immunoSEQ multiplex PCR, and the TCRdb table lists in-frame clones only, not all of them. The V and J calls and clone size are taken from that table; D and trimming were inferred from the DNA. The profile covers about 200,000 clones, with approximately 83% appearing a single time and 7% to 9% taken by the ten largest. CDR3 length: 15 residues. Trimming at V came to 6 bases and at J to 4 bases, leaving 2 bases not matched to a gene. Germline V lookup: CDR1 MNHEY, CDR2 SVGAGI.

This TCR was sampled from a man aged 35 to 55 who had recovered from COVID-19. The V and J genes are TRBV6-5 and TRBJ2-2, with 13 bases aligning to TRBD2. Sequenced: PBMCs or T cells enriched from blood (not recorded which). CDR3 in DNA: TGTGCCAGCAGGACTAGCGGGGGGAGCACCGGGGAGCTGTTTTTT. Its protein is CASRTSGGSTGELFF.